These 20 T cell receptor beta chains share one sample of origin, sequenced in a study of graft-versus-host responses after intestinal transplantation. The data were produced by immunoSEQ multiplex PCR, yet TCRdb's version contains in-frame clones alone and is incomplete. This sample has approximately 37,000 clones, with about 92% found just once. The sequencing used PBMCs, collected 700 to 850 days after intestinal transplantation. The receptors here all came from a human patient who received an intestinal transplant, so some T cells may come from the graft donor.

The rearrangement uses TRBV7-9 and TRBJ1-6; D gene uncertain. This CDR3 is 16 amino acids long. V was pared by 6 bases and J by 2 bases, with 14 bases between. Germline CDR1 is SEHNR and CDR2 is FQNEAQ (reference sequence). CDR3 residues: CASRGAAEAYNSPLHF. The DNA of the CDR3 is TGTGCCAGCAGGGGAGCAGCAGAGGCCTATAATTCACCCCTCCACTTT.

This clone came up a few times. The chain recombines TRBV6-1 with TRBJ2-6, with D possibly being TRBD1 (6 bases). V was trimmed by 8 bases and J by 2 bases, leaving 13 bases between them. The CDR3 covers 15 residues. CDR1 is MNHNS, CDR2 SASEGT, per germline. This CDR3 reads CASGLGHAGANVLTF. The CDR3 DNA is TGTGCCAGCGGACTGGGACATGCTGGGGCCAACGTCCTGACTTTC.

The J gene is TRBJ2-1, the V gene TRBV6-4, with D possibly being TRBD1 (6 bases). This CDR3 has 15 amino acids. Trimming took off 0 bases at V and 7 bases at J, with 13 bases between the two ends. CDR1 and CDR2 from the germline V gene are MRHNA and SNTAGT. CDR3 in amino acids: CASSDSIQGRNEQFF. The CDR3 DNA sequence: TGTGCCAGCAGTGACTCGATCCAGGGGCGTAATGAGCAGTTCTTC.

This clone appeared a few times. This chain joins TRBV5-6 and TRBJ1-5; D may be TRBD1 (5 bases). The CDR3 has 14 residues. Germline loops: CDR1 SGHDT, CDR2 YYEEEE. The V and J ends lost 2 bases and 3 bases respectively, with 9 bases between them. CDR3 region: CASSLGDPNQPQHF. The CDR3 coding sequence is TGTGCCAGCAGCTTAGGGGACCCCAATCAGCCCCAGCATTTT.

The chain links TRBV7-9 to TRBJ2-1; 10 bases agree with TRBD1. V dropped 4 bases and J dropped 6; count of bases not matched to a gene: 3. CDR3 length: 14 amino acids. Germline CDR1 reads SEHNR; CDR2 reads FQNEAQ (reference sequence). CDR3 in DNA: TGTGCCAGCAGCTACGGGACAGGGGTCAATGAGCAGTTCTTC. It yields the protein CASSYGTGVNEQFF.

This chain connects TRBV11-1 to TRBJ1-3, with no clear D. The germline V gene encodes CDR1 SGHAT and CDR2 FQDESV (reference sequence). V lost 4 bases to trimming and J lost 3 bases, with 13 bases between them. CDR3 size: 15 residues. The CDR3 nucleotides are TGTGCCAGCAGCTACCGGGTTCTGGGTGGAAACACCATATATTTT. It codes for CASSYRVLGGNTIYF.

The chain combines TRBV10-3 with TRBJ2-7; 14 bases map to TRBD2. Unmatched junction bases numbered 6, after V lost 3 bases and J lost 2 bases. CDR1 is ENHRY, CDR2 SYGVKD, per germline. The CDR3 is 17 amino acids. DNA of the CDR3: TGTGCCATCAGTGACCCGGGACTAGCGGGAGACACCTACGAGCAGTACTTC. Its translation is CAISDPGLAGDTYEQYF.

A note on this clone: This sample includes further DNA sequences coding for the same CDR3. The chain combines TRBV12-5 with TRBJ2-3; the D gene is possibly TRBD2 (6 bases). Germline V gene data show CDR1 as LGHNT and CDR2 as FRNRAP. This CDR3 comprises 14 residues. V was pared by 6 bases and J by 6 bases, with 16 bases between. The CDR3 DNA reads TGTGCTAGTGGCCGCAACCCCCGGGGGGATACGCAGTATTTT. Residues: CASGRNPRGDTQYF.

The rearrangement uses TRBV19 and TRBJ2-5; tentatively, D is TRBD1 or TRBD2 (6 bases each). The V and J ends lost 2 bases and 4 bases respectively, with 11 bases between them. From germline, CDR1 is LNHDA and CDR2 SQIVND (reference sequence). The CDR3 loop spans 14 amino acids. The CDR3: CASSITGGSETQYF. CDR3 DNA: TGTGCCAGTAGTATAACCGGGGGCTCAGAGACCCAGTACTTC.

The chain recombines TRBV18 with TRBJ1-4; TRBD1 might be the D (5 bases). Trimming removed 3 bases from V and 6 bases from J, with 17 bases in between. Germline assignment: CDR1 KGHSH and CDR2 LQKENI. This CDR3 spans 16 amino acids. The CDR3 reads CASSPATGGRDEKLFF. CDR3 nucleotides: TGTGCCAGCTCACCGGCAACAGGAGGGAGGGATGAAAAACTGTTTTTT.

For the CDR3, the DNA is TGTGCCAGCAGTTACCAGGGACTCCAGATTGAGGAGCAGTTCTTC. It translates to CASSYQGLQIEEQFF. This chain uses TRBV6-6 with TRBJ2-1, with TRBD2 as a possible D gene (6 bases). The CDR3 extends over 15 amino acids. CDR1 is MNHNY and CDR2 is SVGAGI in the germline V gene (reference sequence). V lost 2 bases to trimming and J lost 10 bases, with 18 bases between them.

With respect to this clone: Additional DNA sequences in this sample encode the identical CDR3. The rearrangement uses TRBV4-1 and TRBJ2-7; D remains ambiguous. Germline V CDR1 and CDR2: MGHRA, YSYEKL. The length of the CDR3 is 13 residues. V lost 0 bases and J 3 bases, leaving 6 bases between the germline ends. This CDR3 is CASSQDLGYEQYF. CDR3 nucleotides: TGCGCCAGCAGCCAAGATCTGGGCTACGAGCAGTACTTC.

The chain combines TRBV27 with TRBJ2-3, with TRBD2 identical over 13 bases. The junction had 16 bases not matched to a gene; V was cut back by 5 bases and J by 5 bases. CDR1 is MNHEY and CDR2 is SMNVEV in the germline V gene (reference sequence). This CDR3 comprises 19 residues. The CDR3 nucleotides read TGTGCCAGCAGTCAAACTAGCGGGAGGGCCAAGTATTTTTTAGATACGCAGTATTTT. As protein: CASSQTSGRAKYFLDTQYF.

The V and J genes are TRBV19 and TRBJ2-3, with 8 bases matching TRBD2. The germline V gene has CDR1 LNHDA and CDR2 SQIVND (reference sequence). The V gene end was trimmed by 3 bases and the J gene end by 2 bases; junction bases not matched to a gene: 4. The CDR3 covers 15 residues. The CDR3 loop reads CASSIGGRYTDTQYF. The CDR3 region has the DNA TGTGCCAGTAGTATCGGCGGGAGGTACACAGATACGCAGTATTTT.

This clone was observed a single time. The chain links TRBV5-1 to TRBJ1-2; TRBD1 agrees at 7 bases. The trim removed 4 bases at V and 4 bases at J, leaving 7 bases unmatched. The CDR3 spans 14 residues. Germline V gene data show CDR1 as SGHRS and CDR2 as YFSETQ. The CDR3 nucleotides read TGCGCCAGCAGCGACGAAGGGGGCGGCTATGGCTACACCTTC. This translates into CASSDEGGGYGYTF.

DNA for the CDR3: TGTGCCAGCTCGTGGCGGAGCCAAGTCACTAGCGGGAGTTCAGATACGCAGTATTTT. Translating gives CASSWRSQVTSGSSDTQYF. V and J are TRBV18 and TRBJ2-3, with 11 bases lining up with TRBD2. This CDR3 spans 19 amino acids. The germline V gene encodes CDR1 KGHSH and CDR2 LQKENI. V dropped 6 bases and J dropped 4; count of bases not matched to a gene: 18.

The V gene is TRBV6-5, the J gene TRBJ2-6, with 7 bases matching TRBD2. CDR1 is MNHEY and CDR2 is SVGAGI in the germline V gene. The length of the CDR3 is 15 residues. The V segment lost 8 bases and the J segment 4 bases; nucleotides outside the gene matches: 8. The CDR3 bases are TGTGCCAGCGGCATGGGGGGGTCAGGGGCCAACGTCCTGACTTTC. Encoded protein: CASGMGGSGANVLTF.

The genes are TRBV5-8 and TRBJ1-5; 12 bases fit TRBD1. Germline CDR1 reads SGHTS; CDR2 reads YDEGEE. V lost 4 bases and J lost 7; bases outside the gene matches: 6. This CDR3 is built from 15 residues. The CDR3 coding sequence is TGTGCCAGCAGCCGGCGGGACAGGGGGCAACAGCCCCAGCATTTT. This gives the protein CASSRRDRGQQPQHF.

This rearrangement joins TRBV5-4 to TRBJ1-2; 12 nucleotides match TRBD1. After removal of 0 bases from V and 7 bases from J, the junction contained 4 bases not matched to a gene. CDR3 size: 15 residues. Germline V gene data show CDR1 as SGHNT and CDR2 as YYREEE (reference sequence). Written as DNA, the CDR3 is TGTGCCAGCAGCTTGGCCGGGACAGGGGGCTTTGGCTACACCTTC. Translated, it gives CASSLAGTGGFGYTF.

This clone occurred a few times. The chain carries TRBV6-5 and TRBJ2-5; D remains unclear. V was trimmed by 6 bases and J by 1 base, leaving 9 bases between them. The CDR3 spans 13 residues. CDR1 is MNHEY, CDR2 SVGAGI, per germline. DNA of the CDR3: TGTGCCAGCAGACTTTTTACCCAAGAGACCCAGTACTTC. Its translation is CASRLFTQETQYF.